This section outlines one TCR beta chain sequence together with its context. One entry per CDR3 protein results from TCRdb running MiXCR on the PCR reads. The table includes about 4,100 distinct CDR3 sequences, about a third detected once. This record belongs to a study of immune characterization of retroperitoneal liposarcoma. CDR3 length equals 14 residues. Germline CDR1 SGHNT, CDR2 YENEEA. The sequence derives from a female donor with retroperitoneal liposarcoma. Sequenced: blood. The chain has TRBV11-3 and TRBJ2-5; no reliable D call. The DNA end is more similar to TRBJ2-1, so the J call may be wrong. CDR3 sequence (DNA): TGTGCCAGCAGCTTGGGCGGCCCCCCCAATGAGCAGTTCTTC. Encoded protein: CASSLGGPPNEQFF.